This T cell receptor beta chain was sequenced during a study of blood T cell repertoires in COVID-19. TCRdb keeps only in-frame clones here, not all; method: immunoSEQ multiplex PCR. Of 450,000 to 500,000 clones listed, 70% to 90% are singletons. This CDR3 has 12 residues. Germline assignment: CDR1 MNHNY and CDR2 SVGAGI (reference sequence). Trimming removed 7 bases from V and 12 bases from J, with 16 bases in between. Sequencing was carried out using PBMCs or T cells enriched from blood (not recorded which). The TCR originated in an older woman who had recovered from COVID-19. This chain uses TRBV6-6 with TRBJ2-1; D may be TRBD2 (6 bases). The CDR3 DNA follows: TGTGCCAGCACCCCTTCGGGGGTTTGGCAGTTCTTC. Its translation: CASTPSGVWQFF.